What follows describes a single TCR beta chain. Its specificity is not known. In germline, CDR1 is MDHEN, CDR2 SYDVKM. J was trimmed by 2 bases and V by 7 bases; bases with no gene match: 2. CDR3 length: 13 residues. The sample comes from a study of graft-versus-host responses after intestinal transplantation. The study, taken as a whole, reports: Those patients showing graft-donor T cell macrochimerism displayed high graft-versus-host to host-versus-graft clonal ratios in allografts. There was an association between peak levels of circulating GvH clones and early post-transplant HvG declines. Some GvH clones were seen earlier in gut or blood, suggesting intestinal origin.

The data were produced by immunoSEQ multiplex PCR, yet TCRdb's version contains in-frame clones alone and is incomplete. Of 50,000 to 80,000 clones listed, 90% to 95% are singletons. This chain links TRBV28 with TRBJ2-1; 7 positions match TRBD2. The sample consisted of unstimulated CD8+ T cells sorted from spleen or lymph node cells, taken before transplant. The TCR comes from a human donor who was the organ donor for an intestinal transplant. This CDR3 reads CASKGTTYNEQFF. The CDR3 DNA reads as TGTGCCAGCAAAGGGACTACCTACAATGAGCAGTTCTTC.